Listed below are T cell receptor beta chains from one sample, sequenced in a study of technical replicates of blood from several donors. TCRdb's copy holds only in-frame clones and misses some; the assay was immunoSEQ multiplex PCR. The table lists more than 65,000 clones, around 94% of them singletons, with 0.2% to 0.3% in the top ten. Sequencing was performed on T cells isolated from PBMCs. All receptors come from a human donor in good health. CDR3s leave out the opening cysteine and the closing phenylalanine or tryptophan. Each record gives: V gene, CDR3 protein.

v_call: TRBV7-9; cdr3_aa: ASSFGQGIWGGYT
v_call: TRBV7-7; cdr3_aa: ASSLLAGSYNEQF
v_call: TRBV7-8; cdr3_aa: ASSQRQGLGTEAF
v_call: TRBV29-1; cdr3_aa: SVEIAGAVNEQY
v_call: TRBV5-1; cdr3_aa: ASSLRTGFYEQY
v_call: TRBV15; cdr3_aa: ATSRTGTTGGTQY
v_call: TRBV18; cdr3_aa: ASSPGPGGVEETQY
v_call: TRBV7-7; cdr3_aa: ASSLQPETGGTGELF
v_call: TRBV6-1; cdr3_aa: ASSDTSPWAGDGYT
v_call: TRBV6-1; cdr3_aa: ASSELQRGEIGGEQY
v_call: TRBV30; cdr3_aa: AWKTGGEYNEQF
v_call: TRBV6-1; cdr3_aa: ARRTVGGQETQY
v_call: TRBV25-1; cdr3_aa: ASSEGINRAGETQY
v_call: TRBV29-1; cdr3_aa: SARRDQETQY
v_call: TRBV7-8; cdr3_aa: ASSLEGQLNEKLF
v_call: TRBV10-3; cdr3_aa: AISGYNEQF
v_call: TRBV10-3; cdr3_aa: AISEPEGDYGYT
v_call: TRBV5-1; cdr3_aa: ASSLEQGNEQY
v_call: TRBV4-1; cdr3_aa: ASSRNRGIRDSYGYT
v_call: TRBV5-6; cdr3_aa: ASRMQGAANEKLF
v_call: TRBV28; cdr3_aa: ASASDRGTGNTIY
v_call: TRBV5-1; cdr3_aa: ASSFPGGGKETQY
v_call: TRBV4-2; cdr3_aa: ASSPLPPRRGENEKLF